The entry below describes one T cell receptor beta chain. Its target is not known. Per the germline V gene, CDR1 is LGHNA and CDR2 is YNFKEQ. V lost 0 bases to trimming and J lost 6 bases; unmatched junction nucleotides: 1. The CDR3 extends over 14 amino acids. Repertoires were generated with immunoSEQ multiplex PCR, while TCRdb's copy carries only in-frame clones and drops some. The table shows 40,000 to 55,000 clones, with roughly 94% occurring only once. Blood DNA came from all available leukocytes, not a fixed cell number. The record originates from a study of human thymus T cells. Study-level findings and limits: V and J genes seemed to be used with bias in thymic and blood repertoires.

The sequenced sample consisted of blood. The receptor was derived from a boy younger than two with a congenital heart defect but otherwise immunologically healthy. This chain links TRBV4-2 with TRBJ2-1; TRBD2 aligns across 8 bases. DNA of the CDR3: TGTGCCAGCAGCCAAGACGGGGGGGCCAATGAGCAGTTCTTC. This gives the protein CASSQDGGANEQFF.